The rows below give T cell receptor beta chains drawn from one sample of a study of liver allograft versus peripheral blood T cells. TCRdb reanalysed the reads using MiXCR and keeps one entry per CDR3 protein. The profile covers 8,000 to 10,000 distinct CDR3 sequences, with roughly 21% appearing a single time and 5% to 6.5% taken by the ten largest. The receptors were gathered from a human patient who had a liver transplant. Some of the T cells may derive from the graft donor. Both conserved end residues are part of each CDR3. Each record gives: J gene, D gene, clone size, V gene, CDR3 DNA, CDR3 protein. D genes are given only for firm matches. Clone size is stated in some rows and not others, as once, few, many or a class when expanded.

TRBJ2-1	TRBD2	.	TRBV20-1	TGCAGTGCTAGAGACACTAGCGGGAGAAACCCCGGTGAGCAGTTCTTC	CSARDTSGRNPGEQFF
TRBJ2-1	.	medium-sized	TRBV19	TGTGCCAGTAGTCCGGGGTCTGCCTACACCTACAATGAGCAGTTCTTC	CASSPGSAYTYNEQFF
TRBJ2-1	TRBD2	medium-sized	TRBV10-3	TGTGCCATCAGTGAACCTAGCGGGGGGGACTACAATGAGCAGTTCTTC	CAISEPSGGDYNEQFF
TRBJ1-5	TRBD1	.	TRBV28	TGTGCCAGCAGTGCCCTGGACAGGGAGGATCAGCCCCAGCATTTT	CASSALDREDQPQHF
TRBJ1-2	TRBD1	.	TRBV7-3	TGTGCCAGCAGCGGACAGGGGCTGGGTTATGGCTACACCTTC	CASSGQGLGYGYTF
TRBJ2-7	TRBD1	.	TRBV28	TGTGCCAGCAGACCGAATTCCGGGACAGGAAACGGCTACGAGCAGTCCTTC	CASRPNSGTGNGYEQSF
TRBJ2-1	TRBD2	medium-sized	TRBV28	TGTGCCAGCAAGATCACTAGCGGGGGTTACAATGAGCAGTTCTTC	CASKITSGGYNEQFF
TRBJ2-3	.	medium-sized	TRBV29-1	TGCAGCGTTGTGCAGGGGACAGATACGCAGTATTTT	CSVVQGTDTQYF
TRBJ2-5	.	medium-sized	TRBV24-1	TGTGCCACCAGTGATTCAAAGGGGGTCGAGACCCAGTACTTC	CATSDSKGVETQYF
TRBJ1-2	TRBD1	medium-sized	TRBV24-1	TGTGCCACCAGTGGGCACGGGACAGGATCGGCCTACACCTTC	CATSGHGTGSAYTF
TRBJ1-2	TRBD1	medium-sized	TRBV6-2/TRBV6-3	TGTGCCAGCAGTTACTCGGCGTCGGGACAGGGGGCTTTCGACTATGGCTACACCTTC	CASSYSASGQGAFDYGYTF
TRBJ1-6	.	.	TRBV14	TGTGCCAGCAGCCAAGATGGGACATATCGGTCCCTCCACTTT	CASSQDGTYRSLHF
TRBJ1-3	.	medium-sized	TRBV6-2/TRBV6-3	TGTGCCAGCAGTAAGACAGTTTACTCTGGAAACACCATATATTTT	CASSKTVYSGNTIYF
TRBJ1-2	.	many	TRBV5-6	TGTGCCAGCAGTTTCGTTTCGTGGGGCTATGGCTACACCTTC	CASSFVSWGYGYTF
TRBJ1-1	.	medium-sized	TRBV6-6	TGTGCCAGCAGGGGAGGGACTGAAGCTTTCTTT	CASRGGTEAFF
TRBJ1-1	.	.	TRBV20-1	TGCAGTGCTAGATCTCGTAGAGGGGTGAACACTGAAGCTTTCTTT	CSARSRRGVNTEAFF